The T cell receptor beta chain under discussion was sequenced for a study of cytomegalovirus exposure and HLA in healthy donors. Trimming cost V 4 bases and J 7 bases, with 13 bases left between them. This CDR3 contains 13 residues. Germline V gives CDR1 SGHAT, CDR2 FQNNGV. Researchers ran the PCR with 60 Vbeta and 13 Jbeta primers. TCRdb keeps only in-frame clones here, not all; method: immunoSEQ multiplex PCR. Reported are some 150,000 clones; the ten largest clones contain about 2.2%. The sample consisted of PBMCs. This rearrangement joins TRBV11-2 to TRBJ1-2; a weak D match, TRBD1 (6 bases). This receptor was taken from a young woman in good health and CMV-seronegative. The CDR3 sequence: CASSSNQGIGYTF. CDR3 DNA sequence: TGTGCCAGCAGCTCCAACCAGGGGATTGGCTACACCTTC.